Below, 22 T cell receptor beta chains from the same sample are listed, as sequenced in a study of blood T cell repertoires in COVID-19. Using immunoSEQ multiplex PCR, the repertoire was profiled, and TCRdb retains in-frame clones only, with some absent. The sample has over 150,000 clones; over 70% are singletons. Input material: peripheral blood. These TCRs come from a woman aged 40 to 50 with COVID-19, enrolled during active disease.

This chain connects TRBV6-6 to TRBJ1-6, with D uncertain. Per the germline V gene, CDR1 is MNHNY and CDR2 is SVGAGI (reference sequence). Trimming took off 7 bases at V and 6 bases at J, with 16 bases between the two ends. CDR3 length equals 15 residues. As DNA, the CDR3 is TGTGCCAGCACAGAGGTCGGGAGGAGTAATTCACCCCTCCACTTT. It encodes CASTEVGRSNSPLHF.

The chain is built from TRBV24-1 and TRBJ2-1; 8 bases map to TRBD1. Germline trimming cut 2 bases from V and 5 bases from J; bases unmatched to any gene: 7. CDR1 KGHDR and CDR2 SFDVKD come from the germline V gene. The CDR3 sequence is 16 residues long. The CDR3 coding sequence is TGTGCCACCAGTGATTCTAGGACAGGGAACCACAATGAGCAGTTCTTC. It is translated as CATSDSRTGNHNEQFF.

This chain links TRBV11-3 with TRBJ2-5, with TRBD2 matching over 8 bases. CDR3 length: 16 amino acids. With V trimmed by 3 bases and J by 2 bases, 8 bases remained unmatched. The germline V gene has CDR1 SGHNT and CDR2 YENEEA. For the CDR3, the DNA is TGTGCCAGCAGCTTCGTCTTTAGCGGGACACAAGAGACCCAGTACTTC. Encoded protein: CASSFVFSGTQETQYF.

This clone has just one count. The J gene is TRBJ2-7, the V gene TRBV27; D is possibly TRBD1 (6 bases). CDR3 length: 13 amino acids. Trimming stripped 6 bases from V and 3 bases from J, with 12 bases between. Germline V gives CDR1 MNHEY, CDR2 SMNVEV (reference sequence). The CDR3 reads CASSHDRLYEQYF. Written as DNA, the CDR3 is TGTGCCAGCAGCCACGACAGGCTCTACGAGCAGTACTTC.

The chain recombines TRBV19 with TRBJ2-2, with 9 bases matching TRBD2. This CDR3 has 12 residues. Germline CDR1 is LNHDA and CDR2 is SQIVND (reference sequence). V lost 5 bases to trimming and J lost 13 bases; unmatched junction nucleotides: 5. The CDR3 DNA follows: TGTGCCAGTAGTTTGGAGCGGGAGGTGCTGTTTTTT. It yields the protein CASSLEREVLFF.

This sequence joins TRBV19 and TRBJ1-1; D is unclear. CDR1 is LNHDA and CDR2 is SQIVND in the germline V gene (reference sequence). The CDR3 totals 14 residues. V was cut by 1 base and J by 3 bases, with 9 bases left in between. CDR3 sequence: CASSIGQAHTEAFF. The CDR3 DNA is TGTGCCAGTAGTATAGGGCAGGCCCACACTGAAGCTTTCTTT.

CDR3 loop: CASRGDSSFYSPLHF. For the CDR3, the DNA is TGTGCCAGCAGGGGGGACAGCTCTTTTTATTCACCCCTCCACTTT. The gene calls are TRBV27 and TRBJ1-6; 7 nucleotides agree with TRBD1. Germline-derived CDR1 and CDR2 are MNHEY and SMNVEV (reference sequence). V lost 6 bases, J lost 8 bases, and 10 bases stayed unmatched. This CDR3 contains 15 residues.

The rearrangement uses TRBV6-5 and TRBJ2-5; D is perhaps TRBD2 (5 bases). The CDR3 spans 15 residues. Germline-derived CDR1 and CDR2 are MNHEY and SVGAGI. The V and J ends lost 11 bases and 0 bases respectively, with 19 bases between them. DNA of the CDR3: TGTGCCCTATCCGGAGGATTCCGCCACCAAGAGACCCAGTACTTC. Translated, it gives CALSGGFRHQETQYF.

There are a few counts of this clone. This chain joins TRBV10-3 and TRBJ1-2; unclear D gene. The ends were cut back, 2 bases at V and 0 bases at J, with 19 bases in the middle. Germline CDR1 reads ENHRY; CDR2 reads SYGVKD. The CDR3 loop spans 18 amino acids. The CDR3 sequence: CAISEGSALLWANYGYTF. The DNA of the CDR3 is TGTGCCATCAGTGAGGGTAGCGCCCTTCTTTGGGCTAACTATGGCTACACCTTC.

The V call is TRBV19, the J call TRBJ2-7, with 8 bases lining up with TRBD1. Germline V gene data show CDR1 as LNHDA and CDR2 as SQIVND (reference sequence). After removal of 5 bases from V and 2 bases from J, the junction contained 5 bases not matched to a gene. CDR3 length equals 14 residues. CDR3 sequence: CASSPGTGPYEQYF. CDR3 coding DNA: TGTGCCAGTAGTCCCGGGACAGGCCCCTACGAGCAGTACTTC.

The chain recombines TRBV2 with TRBJ2-7, with a tentative D call TRBD2 (6 bases). V dropped 6 bases and J dropped 1 base, with 10 bases sitting between them. CDR3 length: 13 amino acids. Germline V lookup: CDR1 SNHLY, CDR2 FYNNEI. CDR3 residues: CASRGTFSYEQYF. In DNA form, the CDR3 reads TGTGCCAGCAGGGGGACTTTTTCCTACGAGCAGTACTTC.

This chain joins TRBV7-8 and TRBJ1-5, with D possibly being TRBD1 (6 bases). Germline CDR1 is SGHVS and CDR2 is FQNEAQ. Trimming took 0 bases from V and 5 from J, leaving 14 bases between them. The CDR3 is made up of 16 amino acids. CDR3: CASSLAHVGADQPQHF. In DNA, the CDR3 is TGTGCCAGCAGCTTAGCTCACGTGGGGGCAGATCAGCCCCAGCATTTT.

This chain connects TRBV19 to TRBJ1-3; D perhaps matches TRBD1 (5 bases). The CDR3 is made up of 14 amino acids. The V end was cut by 7 bases, the J end by 4 bases, with 14 bases between. Germline V CDR1 and CDR2: LNHDA, SQIVND (reference sequence). The CDR3 here is CASIPRGTGNTIYF. For the CDR3, the DNA is TGTGCCAGTATTCCAAGGGGAACGGGAAACACCATATATTTT.

This chain joins TRBV20-1 and TRBJ1-1, with 8 bases identical to TRBD1. Per germline, CDR1 DFQATT and CDR2 SNEGSKA (reference sequence). The length of the CDR3 is 11 residues. J was trimmed by 14 bases and V by 5 bases; bases with no gene match: 10. This CDR3 is CSAWNPGQDFF. The CDR3 DNA sequence: TGCAGTGCTTGGAACCCGGGACAGGACTTCTTT.

The chain is built from TRBV7-9 and TRBJ1-4; TRBD1 matches 8 bases. The CDR3 is 15 amino acids. Germline CDR1 reads SEHNR; CDR2 reads FQNEAQ (reference sequence). V was pared by 4 bases and J by 6 bases, with 7 bases of the junction left unmatched. This chain's CDR3 is CASSSQGAEYEKLFF. The CDR3 bases are TGTGCCAGCAGCTCCCAGGGGGCCGAGTATGAAAAACTGTTTTTT.

V is TRBV18 and J is TRBJ1-6; possibly TRBD1 for D (5 bases). Germline V gene data show CDR1 as KGHSH and CDR2 as LQKENI. Deletions cut 3 bases from V and 8 bases from J, with 17 bases between. The CDR3 has 16 residues. CDR3 in DNA: TGTGCCAGCTCACCCCTGGATGGGGCCACCGATTCACCCCTCCACTTT. Amino acid sequence: CASSPLDGATDSPLHF.

V gene TRBV13 combines with J gene TRBJ2-7, with 9 bases lining up with TRBD1. The length of the CDR3 is 15 residues. Germline V gene data show CDR1 as PRHDT and CDR2 as FYEKMQ (reference sequence). V shed 4 bases, J shed 1 base, and the junction held 5 bases outside the gene matches. In nucleotides, the CDR3 is TGTGCCAGCAGCTCCCCCGGGACAGGGTCCTACGAGCAGTACTTC. It yields the protein CASSSPGTGSYEQYF. Full variable domain (outside the CDR3, taken from reference TRBV13 and TRBJ2-7): AAGVIQSPRHLIKEKRETATLKCYPIPRHDTVYWYQQGPGQDPQFLISFYEKMQSDKGSIPDRFSAQQFSDYHSELNMSSLELGDSALYFCASSSPGTGSYEQYFGPGTRLTVT.

This clone was found many times. The rearrangement uses TRBV19 and TRBJ1-2; 8 nucleotides align to TRBD1. V trimming: 10 bases; J trimming: 4 bases; junction bases outside the gene matches: 8. Germline assignment: CDR1 LNHDA and CDR2 SQIVND (reference sequence). The CDR3 consists of 13 residues. CDR3 DNA: TGTGCCACCAGGACAGGGACCCGCTATGGCTACACCTTC. Translating gives CATRTGTRYGYTF.

J is TRBJ2-3 and V is TRBV4-1, with D perhaps matching TRBD2 (7 bases). The CDR3 length is 16 residues. Trimming took 0 bases from V and 0 from J, leaving 10 bases between them. CDR1 is MGHRA, CDR2 YSYEKL, per germline. The CDR3 bases are TGCGCCAGCAGCCAAGATCGGGGGGCTAGCACAGATACGCAGTATTTT. This encodes CASSQDRGASTDTQYF.

This clone was detected once. Other DNA sequences in this specimen translate into the identical CDR3. The chain recombines TRBV5-6 with TRBJ1-5, with D unresolved. Germline loops: CDR1 SGHDT, CDR2 YYEEEE. V shed 0 bases and J shed 0 bases, with 4 bases lying between them. This CDR3 contains 14 residues. CDR3 sequence: CASSLAGSNQPQHF. CDR3 DNA sequence: TGTGCCAGCAGCTTGGCCGGTAGCAATCAGCCCCAGCATTTT.

This chain joins TRBV5-1 and TRBJ1-4; D gene ambiguous. CDR1 and CDR2 (germline): SGHRS, YFSETQ. With 4 bases removed from V and 7 bases from J, the gap between germline ends came to 14 bases. The CDR3 is 14 amino acids. CDR3 nucleotides: TGCGCCAGCAGCCGTGAGGCCAGAGGTGAAAAACTGTTTTTT. Its translation is CASSREARGEKLFF.

The table lists this clone with a few counts. The CDR3 spells CASSGAGDTDTQYF. In nucleotides, the CDR3 is TGTGCCAGCAGTGGGGCGGGAGACACAGATACGCAGTATTTT. The V and J genes are TRBV6-4 and TRBJ2-3, with 7 bases identical to TRBD2. V was clipped by 4 bases and J by 2 bases; unmatched bases: 3. This CDR3 has 14 amino acids. CDR1 and CDR2 from the germline V gene are MRHNA and SNTAGT.